This TCR beta chain was found in a study of blood T cell repertoires in COVID-19. About the study: The United States, Italy and Spain were the sources of the acute and convalescent COVID-19 samples. PBMCs, B-cell-depleted T cells, or T cells provided the cDNA or gDNA that made up the material.

Assay used: immunoSEQ multiplex PCR; TCRdb lists only in-frame clones, some missing. The sample carries 18,000 or so clones, roughly 91% recorded once. The CDR3 has 14 residues. The V gene's germline CDR1 is SQVTM and CDR2 ANQGSEA. V lost 6 bases and J lost 1, with 12 bases in between. V gene TRBV29-1 combines with J gene TRBJ2-2; a weak D match, TRBD2 (6 bases). The TCR originated in a human donor in a cohort sampled during active COVID-19. The sample consisted of peripheral blood. CDR3 sequence (DNA): TGCAGCGTGGCGGGACTCTTGAACACCGGGGAGCTGTTTTTT. It is translated as CSVAGLLNTGELFF.